This T cell receptor beta chain comes out of a study of OX40 agonist ivuxolimab in advanced cancers. Regarding the complete study: Ivuxolimab was an agonistic, fully human IgG2 monoclonal antibody directed against OX40 (CD134), a costimulatory receptor. Intravenous ivuxolimab was administered to patients every 2 weeks at six dose levels: 0.01, 0.1, 0.3, 1.5, 3 and 10 mg/kg. Of the approximately 50 patients in dose escalation, some 20 had hepatocellular carcinoma, approximately 15 had melanoma, 9 had renal cell carcinoma and 9 had head and neck cancer. A male proportion of almost 85% and a mean age of roughly 55 years, ranging from roughly 23 to 80, were recorded for the dose-escalation cohort. Patients were allowed to have had prior anti-PD-1, anti-PD-L1 or anti-CTLA-4 therapy, and more than 35% of the dose-escalation patients had been treated with checkpoint inhibitors. Three dose-escalation patients achieved partial responses, one with hepatocellular carcinoma and two with cutaneous melanoma. Peripheral TCRbeta sequencing was intended to test whether TCR sequence diversity was altered and clonal T-cell expansion was caused by ivuxolimab. The paper reports the monotherapy dose-escalation portion (N of about 50 patients) of the phase I ivuxolimab trial.

The paper's findings and limits, for the study overall: At doses of 0.1 to 3.0 mg/kg, clonal expansion of both CD4+ and CD8+ T cells in blood was seen between baseline and week 6. Low levels of normalized T-cell clonal expansion were also seen in some nonresponding patients. Which antigens the clonally expanded peripheral T cells were specific for was not determined. After ivuxolimab, more expanded clones were found on average in CD8+ T cells than in CD4+ T cells. In the 0.1-3.0 mg/kg groups, partial responders were among the patients with the lowest normalized peripheral clonal expansion, particularly in CD8+ T cells.

To sequence the TCRbeta CDR3 region, genomic DNA was isolated from the sorted cells. TCRbeta CDR3 regions were sequenced using the immunoSEQ Assay. In TCRdb, the immuneACCESS table is reduced to in-frame sequences with V and J assigned. These tables do not hold every clone; where another copy was compared, an unresolved V gene accounts for under half, and the others remain unexplained. A total of tens of thousands of clones appear in this sample, more than 80% of them only once. The ten largest account for roughly 10% of the sample. Including the terminal cysteine and phenylalanine, the CDR3 comprises 14 residues. Only the CDR3 part of the read is kept: 42 bases, read in frame from the first base. CDR1 SGHKS and CDR2 YYEKEE are derived from the germline V gene (reference sequence). This clone was counted once. Its antigen is still unknown. Within one base of it there is no much larger clone, and no base qualities were kept.

Patients with autoimmune disease history or receiving systemic immunosuppression were excluded from the trial. Peripheral blood for TCR sequencing was collected from all dose cohorts at baseline, on cycle 4 day 1, and on cycle 7 day 1. The samples were drawn from a first-in-human, open-label, multicenter phase I dose-escalation trial of ivuxolimab. The trial enrolled adults with locally advanced or metastatic head and neck squamous cell, hepatocellular, melanoma or renal cell carcinoma. CD4+ and CD8+ T cells were sorted separately from peripheral blood before TCR sequencing. This TCR derives from an adult with an advanced solid tumor such as melanoma, head and neck, liver or kidney cancer. Source: CD4+ or CD8+ T cells sorted from blood, taken in a trial of the OX40 agonist ivuxolimab. The sequence links TRBV5-5 to TRBJ2-5; the D match is possibly TRBD1 or TRBD2, with 5 bases aligned in each. Gene TRBJ2-7 matches the end of the DNA better, so the J call may be wrong. For the CDR3, the sequence is CASSFQEGTYEQYF. The DNA sequence follows: TGTGCCAGCAGCTTCCAAGAGGGGACCTACGAGCAGTACTTC.